What follows is one TCR beta chain and its context. Only one count was recorded for this clone. What this receptor recognizes is not known. The record has no base qualities; no much larger clone is one base away. Each collaborating institution followed its own protocols to collect whole blood in K2EDTA tubes. For TCRbeta analysis, collaborator samples were shipped as frozen whole blood, as isolated PBMCs, or as DNA extracted from either sample type. This specimen comes from a study of blood T cell repertoires in COVID-19 (dated by TCRdb to 2019 to 2021). At the level of the whole study: Samples from collaborators originated in the United States, Italy and Spain and spanned both the acute and convalescent phases of COVID-19. The material from the prospective study consisted of cDNA or gDNA derived from T cells, B-cell-depleted T cells, or PBMCs. Sample metadata almost always included a de-identified subject ID, COVID-19 status, age in years and sex. The repertoires were made available in a free public database intended to serve as a resource for research on the immune response to SARS-CoV-2. Where HLA class I and class II types were available, the types were taken from metadata supplied by the sample provider, not from assay-based typing. The samples were drawn from the first 160 participants of the ongoing ImmuneRACE study and from 1,254 subjects provided by 6 global collaborators. Deeply sampled blood TCRbeta repertoires from subjects exposed to, actively infected with, or recovered from COVID-19 were included in the dataset. Study-wide findings and limitations: The amount of clinical and demographic metadata varied by source and participant and was provided uncurated.

The CDR3 holds 14 amino acids from the cysteine to the phenylalanine. The sequence is cut down to CDR3 DNA, 42 bases in frame from base 1. Deletion took 1 base off V and 1 base off J, with a span of 8 bases between the germline ends. The CDR1 and CDR2 encoded by the germline V gene are SGDLS and YYNGEE. TCRbeta CDR3 regions were amplified from genomic DNA by means of the immunoSEQ Assay, a bias-controlled multiplex PCR. From the authors' description of their analysis: Nucleated cell counts per sample were estimated from amplification of reference gene primers within the assay. Sequence reads were collapsed and filtered to measure the absolute abundance of every unique TCRbeta CDR3 rearrangement. For each sample, productive Simpson clonality was calculated as the square root of Simpson's diversity index over productive rearrangements. TCRdb holds this immuneACCESS table with in-frame rearrangements only. Some clones are missing; in checked studies, unresolved V genes explain under half, and the rest has no known cause. That table supplies the V and J calls and clone size; D and trimming were determined from the DNA. The sample includes roughly 79,000 clones, with around 90% observed a single time. The ten largest clones take up roughly 6% of the sample.

This receptor was taken from a woman aged 45-65 years with acute or convalescent COVID-19. Sequencing was performed on peripheral blood. Rearrangement joined TRBV9 to TRBJ1-1, with the D gene uncertain. The CDR3 protein is CASSVNTENTEAFF. The base sequence is TGTGCCAGCAGCGTAAATACAGAGAACACTGAAGCTTTCTTT.